This T cell receptor (beta chain) is drawn from a study of T cells in tumors after PD-1 blockade. Whole-study context: A subset received ongoing vismodegib 150 mg daily alongside anti-PD-1 therapy.

Clones were read by immunoSEQ multiplex PCR, and TCRdb kept only the in-frame ones, dropping some. The profile shows about 59,000 clones, just under 80% of them singletons. V lost 7 bases to trimming and J lost 0 bases, with 16 bases between them. Germline assignment: CDR1 LNHDA and CDR2 SQIVND (reference sequence). The CDR3 totals 16 residues. The clonotype originates from a human donor with basal cell carcinoma. Sequences were derived from PBMCs, sampled before anti-PD-1 treatment. This sequence joins TRBV19 and TRBJ1-5; D gene ambiguous. The CDR3, as DNA: TGTGCCAGTACCTATGACGGAGCACTTAGCAATCAGCCCCAGCATTTT. This codes for CASTYDGALSNQPQHF. Supplemented by reference TRBV19 and TRBJ1-5, the full variable domain reads DGGITQSPKYLFRKEGQNVTLSCEQNLNHDAMYWYRQDPGQGLRLIYYSQIVNDFQKGDIAEGYSVSREKKESFPLTVTSAQKNPTAFYLCASTYDGALSNQPQHFGDGTRLSIL.